This TCR beta chain was sequenced for a study of vaccination effects on CD4 cells after COVID-19. Findings and limits, study-wide: A shortage of convalescent patients and an absence of early post-infection timepoints characterized the study. Marked clonal contraction of infection- and vaccine-induced clones was seen late after vaccination.

This clone occurred once. What it recognizes is unknown. After expansion with viral peptide pools in the ViraFEST assay, antigen-specific CD4+ T cells were sequenced. A roughly 10-day culture period preceded the isolation of CD4+ T cells. The healthy vaccine recipients, who had no prior SARS-CoV-2 infection, showed negative nucleocapsid antibodies. Wells of some 1.9 million PBMC each were grown with about 9.3 IU/ml IL-2 and approximately 9.6 ug/ml peptides. Each culture had half its medium swapped for IL-2 medium on days 3 and 7. This CDR3 contains 15 residues. CDR1 and CDR2 (germline): MNHEY, SVGAGI. The V end lost 2 bases, the J end lost 1 base, and 10 bases lay between the germline ends. Produced via immunoSEQ multiplex PCR; TCRdb's table is partial and in-frame only. In the table there are around 63,000 clones, roughly 75% of which are singletons.

This chain connects TRBV6-5 to TRBJ2-3; weak D call: TRBD2 (6 bases). The sequence was collected from a human donor who received a COVID-19 vaccine. The specimen was CD4+ T cells from PBMCs cultured with HCoV-OC43 spike peptides, collected before COVID-19 vaccination. As for subset: HCoV-OC43 spike overlapping peptide pool stimulation. The CDR3 nucleotides read TGTGCCAGCAGTTACGAGCGGGCCCGCACAGATACGCAGTATTTT. Translating it yields CASSYERARTDTQYF.